This TCR beta chain came from a study of blood T cell repertoires in COVID-19. This CDR3 is built from 15 residues. The germline CDR1 and CDR2 sequences are SGHTA and FQGTGA. V lost 7 bases, J lost 0 bases, and 13 bases lay in between. As processed by the authors: Scientists estimated how many nucleated cells there were by amplifying reference gene primers. Only in-frame clones appear in the TCRdb table, and some are missing; sequencing was by immunoSEQ multiplex PCR. V, J and clone size are taken as reported in that table, and D and trimming were inferred from the DNA itself. The sample lists a few hundred thousand clones; about 90% were seen once.

The sample taken for sequencing was PBMCs or T cells enriched from blood (not recorded which). The clonotype comes from a woman in her thirties who had recovered from COVID-19. This chain uses TRBV7-3 with TRBJ2-1; maybe TRBD1 (6 bases). The CDR3 DNA sequence: TGTGCCAGCACCCGGACAGCGAGCTCCTACAATGAGCAGTTCTTC. Residues: CASTRTASSYNEQFF.